These 31 T cell receptor beta chains originate from one sample sequenced in a study of response to subunit inactivated influenza vaccine. Via MiXCR, TCRdb re-called the RT-PCR reads, giving one row per CDR3 protein. The data show about 570,000 distinct CDR3 sequences, about 11% seen once. These data also featured in a second study, about T cells expressing NK-cell markers. That report notes: What made the TCR beta cDNA was 5'RACE template switching with UMIs.

The sequencing used PBMCs from blood, collected on the day of vaccination. All receptors derive from a man in his forties or fifties who received an inactivated influenza vaccine.

In its sample, this clonotype was seen a few times. The genes are TRBV28 and TRBJ2-1; tentatively, D is TRBD2 (5 bases). Germline V gives CDR1 MDHEN, CDR2 SYDVKM. The CDR3 covers 16 residues. Deletions cut 7 bases from V and 4 bases from J, with 20 bases between. The CDR3 is CASTPLRGSGYNEQFF. For the CDR3, the DNA is TGTGCCAGCACCCCCCTGCGAGGGTCCGGGTACAATGAGCAGTTCTTC.

At least ten counts were recorded for this clonotype. The chain carries TRBV6-5 and TRBJ1-1; no definite D call. CDR1 is MNHEY and CDR2 is SVGAGI in the germline V gene. The CDR3 sequence is 13 residues long. V was trimmed by 0 bases and J by 4 bases, leaving 6 bases between them. The CDR3 DNA sequence: TGTGCCAGCAGTTACTCCTACGGCACTGAAGCTTTCTTT. Amino acids: CASSYSYGTEAFF.

This chain uses TRBV20-1 with TRBJ1-1, with TRBD1 identical over 7 bases. Germline V gene lookup returns CDR1 DFQATT and CDR2 SNEGSKA (reference sequence). The length of the CDR3 is 14 residues. V lost 0 bases, J lost 7 bases, and 8 bases stayed unmatched. Here the CDR3 DNA reads TGCAGTGCTAGAGATCAGGCCTCAGGGGGTGAAGCTTTCTTT. It translates to CSARDQASGGEAFF.

This rearrangement joins TRBV21-1 to TRBJ2-6; TRBD1 reflects the table's D call only, with no check against the DNA. TRBV21-1 is given as a pseudogene. CDR3 length equals 18 residues. The CDR3 protein is CASSKLSREIPGANVLTF. The CDR3 nucleotides are TGTGCCAGCAGCAAACTCTCCAGGGAGATCCCTGGGGCCAACGTCCTGACTTTC.

The rearrangement links TRBV11-2 to TRBJ2-2; 15 positions agree with TRBD2. Germline V gene lookup returns CDR1 SGHAT and CDR2 FQNNGV. The CDR3 spans 18 residues. V lost 5 bases, J lost 2 bases, and 6 bases stayed unmatched. The CDR3 protein is CASSRGLAGGLNTGELFF. The DNA of the CDR3 is TGTGCCAGCAGCCGGGGACTAGCGGGAGGCCTTAACACCGGGGAGCTGTTTTTT.

This clonotype turned up a few times. The genes are TRBV6-5 and TRBJ2-4, with no clear D. Germline CDR1 is MNHEY and CDR2 is SVGAGI. V lost 0 bases, J lost 0 bases, and 9 bases lay in between. The CDR3 totals 16 residues. CDR3 nucleotides: TGTGCCAGCAGTTACTCTGGCAATCTAGCCAAAAACATTCAGTACTTC. This gives the protein CASSYSGNLAKNIQYF.

V is TRBV12-3 or TRBV12-4 and J is TRBJ2-1, with 9 positions matching TRBD2. V lost 2 bases to trimming and J lost 7 bases; unmatched junction nucleotides: 6. CDR3 length: 15 amino acids. The CDR3 region is CASSLIAGASNEQFF. Written as DNA, the CDR3 is TGTGCCAGCAGTTTAATAGCGGGAGCATCTAATGAGCAGTTCTTC.

In this sample, this clonotype turned up a few times. The chain employs TRBV7-2 and TRBJ2-7; possibly TRBD2 for D (5 bases). There are 14 residues in the CDR3. V lost 5 bases and J 5 bases, leaving 16 bases between the germline ends. The germline V gene has CDR1 SGHTA and CDR2 FQGNSA. The CDR3 DNA follows: TGTGCCAGCAGCCGACCAAGCGGCGGAAACGAGCAGTACTTC. It codes for CASSRPSGGNEQYF.

The rearrangement links TRBV20-1 to TRBJ1-5; a weak D match, TRBD1 (5 bases). Trimming stripped 0 bases from V and 1 base from J, with 13 bases between. This CDR3 contains 16 residues. The V gene's germline CDR1 is DFQATT and CDR2 SNEGSKA (reference sequence). CDR3: CSARDAQGSSNQPQHF. The DNA for the CDR3 is TGCAGTGCTAGAGATGCCCAGGGAAGCAGCAATCAGCCCCAGCATTTT.

In its sample, this clonotype was seen a few times. This sequence joins TRBV10-3 and TRBJ1-2, with a tentative D call TRBD1 (5 bases). There are 17 residues in the CDR3. The germline V gene encodes CDR1 ENHRY and CDR2 SYGVKD. Trimming pared 4 bases from V and 0 bases from J, leaving 18 bases between. CDR3 region: CAISAVLRQTANYGYTF. The CDR3 bases are TGTGCCATCAGTGCAGTTCTGAGACAGACGGCTAACTATGGCTACACCTTC.

The chain couples TRBV7-2 to TRBJ1-2, with D unclear. The germline gives CDR1 SGHTA, CDR2 FQGNSA. V lost 3 bases and J lost 2, with 7 bases in between. The CDR3 runs to 13 residues. The CDR3 reads CASSFDANYGYTF. The CDR3 DNA follows: TGTGCCAGCAGCTTCGACGCAAACTATGGCTACACCTTC.

This chain joins TRBV2 and TRBJ2-1; possibly TRBD1 for D (6 bases). CDR1 is SNHLY and CDR2 is FYNNEI in the germline V gene. Trimming pared 7 bases from V and 2 bases from J, leaving 15 bases between. The CDR3 runs to 15 residues. The CDR3 DNA is TGTGCCAGCATCCATGACAGGAGTACCTACAATGAGCAGTTCTTC. Translation gives CASIHDRSTYNEQFF.

In its sample, this clonotype was seen a few times. The rearrangement joins TRBV4-3 to TRBJ1-6; D ambiguous. The CDR3 contains 15 residues. V lost 1 base to trimming and J lost 13 bases, with 17 bases between them. Germline CDR1 and CDR2: LGHNA and YSLEER. In DNA, the CDR3 is TGCGCCAGCAGCCAAGTTGGGCCGGGGTTGCGGCCCCTCCACTTT. As protein: CASSQVGPGLRPLHF.

The rearrangement uses TRBV24-1 and TRBJ2-7; the D is unclear. The CDR3 length is 13 residues. Germline V CDR1 and CDR2: KGHDR, SFDVKD. The V end was cut by 1 base, the J end by 3 bases, with 6 bases between. The CDR3 DNA reads TGTGCCACCAGTGATTTAGGTGGCTACGAGCAGTACTTC. This gives the protein CATSDLGGYEQYF.

This clonotype was found a few times. The chain uses TRBV3-1 and TRBJ2-4, with D perhaps matching TRBD2 (5 bases). V was clipped by 3 bases and J by 8 bases, with 14 bases between them. Germline values: CDR1 LGHDT, CDR2 YNNKEL (reference sequence). There are 14 residues in the CDR3. CDR3 in amino acids: CASSHGVANYIQYF. Written as DNA, the CDR3 is TGTGCCAGCAGCCATGGGGTAGCGAACTACATTCAGTACTTC.

This chain links TRBV6-1 with TRBJ1-2, with D tentatively TRBD1 (6 bases). The CDR3 runs 13 residues. Germline values: CDR1 MNHNS, CDR2 SASEGT. Trimming took 6 bases from V and 8 from J, leaving 16 bases between them. DNA for the CDR3: TGTGCCAGCAGGCCCACGGGGGCGGAAGGCTACACCTTC. It translates to CASRPTGAEGYTF.

The CDR3 DNA reads TGCAGCGGCCGGGACACCGGGGAGCTGTTTTTT. Amino acids: CSGRDTGELFF. The V and J genes are TRBV29-1 and TRBJ2-2; D remains unclear. The CDR3 contains 11 residues. Between the trimmed V and J ends, which lost 7 bases and 3 bases, there was a span of 6 bases. In germline, CDR1 is SQVTM, CDR2 ANQGSEA.

The chain links TRBV20-1 to TRBJ1-1, with D perhaps TRBD1 (6 bases). Germline CDR1 is DFQATT and CDR2 is SNEGSKA (reference sequence). CDR3 length equals 16 residues. V lost 0 bases and J lost 1, with 15 bases in between. CDR3 in amino acids: CSARDPMRTANTEAFF. The CDR3 region has the DNA TGCAGTGCTAGAGATCCTATGAGGACAGCGAACACTGAAGCTTTCTTT.

The genes are TRBV7-2 and TRBJ2-7, with D uncertain. There are 14 residues in the CDR3. Germline V gives CDR1 SGHTA, CDR2 FQGNSA. Trimming took off 5 bases at V and 2 bases at J, with 13 bases between the two ends. CDR3 nucleotides: TGTGCCAGCAGCCCAAAGAACTCCGCCTACGAGCAGTACTTC. Amino acid sequence: CASSPKNSAYEQYF. Looking up the rest from reference TRBV7-2 and TRBJ2-7 gives the full variable domain: GAGVSQSPSNKVTEKGKDVELRCDPISGHTALYWYRQSLGQGLEFLIYFQGNSAPDKSGLPSDRFSAERTGGSVSTLTIQRTQQEDSAVYLCASSPKNSAYEQYFGPGTRLTVT.

The chain carries TRBV5-1 and TRBJ2-3, with D perhaps TRBD2 (5 bases). The V end was cut by 4 bases, the J end by 6 bases, with 15 bases between. CDR1 and CDR2 (germline): SGHRS, YFSETQ. The CDR3 is 14 residues long. CDR3 bases: TGCGCCAGCAGCCCTGGCGGTAGCGTGGATACGCAGTATTTT. Amino acids: CASSPGGSVDTQYF.

This clonotype has more than one count but fewer than ten. The chain employs TRBV7-6 and TRBJ2-5; maybe TRBD2 (6 bases). V shed 0 bases and J shed 5 bases, with 13 bases lying between them. This CDR3 has 15 amino acids. CDR1 SGHVS and CDR2 FNYEAQ come from the germline V gene. CDR3 loop: CASSLAPGVGETQYF. The CDR3 DNA sequence: TGTGCCAGCAGCTTAGCGCCGGGGGTGGGGGAGACCCAGTACTTC.

This clonotype has just a few counts. The chain employs TRBV15 and TRBJ2-6; the D is unclear. Deletions cut 0 bases from V and 0 bases from J, with 6 bases between. The CDR3 runs to 16 residues. CDR1 LNHNV and CDR2 YYDKDF come from the germline V gene (reference sequence). This chain's CDR3 is CATSRDVDSGANVLTF. The CDR3, as DNA: TGTGCCACCAGCAGAGACGTAGACTCTGGGGCCAACGTCCTGACTTTC.

This clonotype was recorded many times. This CDR3 is CASRGTVLNNNEQFF. CDR3 DNA: TGTGCCAGCAGAGGGACAGTACTCAACAACAATGAGCAGTTCTTC. The J gene is TRBJ2-1, the V gene TRBV27; 7 positions agree with TRBD1. V was pared by 6 bases and J by 5 bases, with 10 bases of the junction left unmatched. The CDR3 sequence is 15 residues long. Germline values: CDR1 MNHEY, CDR2 SMNVEV (reference sequence).

V gene TRBV7-2 combines with J gene TRBJ1-2; D is undetermined. Trimming cost V 1 base and J 4 bases, with 10 bases left between them. The CDR3 has 14 amino acids. CDR1 is SGHTA, CDR2 FQGNSA, per germline. DNA for the CDR3: TGTGCCAGCAGCTTAGAAGCCTCGCTCTATGGCTACACCTTC. This translates into CASSLEASLYGYTF.

The chain couples TRBV7-2 to TRBJ2-2, with D unresolved. Germline CDR1 is SGHTA and CDR2 is FQGNSA. The V and J ends lost 5 bases and 5 bases respectively, with 15 bases between them. The CDR3 has 15 amino acids. CDR3 nucleotide sequence: TGTGCCAGCAGCCCCGGGCTGGGCAGGACCGGGGAGCTGTTTTTT. This sequence encodes CASSPGLGRTGELFF.

The chain employs TRBV6-5 and TRBJ2-1, with D possibly being TRBD1 or TRBD2 (5 bases each). The germline V gene has CDR1 MNHEY and CDR2 SVGAGI. V was cut by 5 bases and J by 10 bases, with 12 bases left in between. The CDR3 has 12 amino acids. The CDR3 loop reads CASSPGTQEQFF. The CDR3 nucleotides are TGTGCCAGCAGTCCCGGGACGCAAGAGCAGTTCTTC.

The chain carries TRBV11-2 and TRBJ2-7; D possibly corresponds to TRBD1 (6 bases). Per the germline V gene, CDR1 is SGHAT and CDR2 is FQNNGV. V shed 5 bases and J shed 9 bases, with 11 bases lying between them. CDR3 length: 11 amino acids. CDR3 sequence (DNA): TGTGCCAGCAGCACCGAGGACAGGCAGTACTTC. Translation gives CASSTEDRQYF.

This clonotype was picked up many times. The CDR3 DNA is TGTGCCAGCAGCTTAGTAGCCTCCTGGGGACCGGGATACAATGAGCAGTTCTTC. Translation gives CASSLVASWGPGYNEQFF. The rearrangement links TRBV11-2 to TRBJ2-1; D may correspond to TRBD1 or TRBD2 (5 bases each). This CDR3 has 18 amino acids. Germline loops: CDR1 SGHAT, CDR2 FQNNGV. The ends were cut back, 1 base at V and 4 bases at J, with 20 bases in the middle. The entire variable domain, with the rest obtained from reference TRBV11-2 and TRBJ2-1, is as follows: EAGVAQSPRYKIIEKRQSVAFWCNPISGHATLYWYQQILGQGPKLLIQFQNNGVVDDSQLPKDRFSAERLKGVDSTLKIQPAKLEDSAVYLCASSLVASWGPGYNEQFFGPGTRLTVL.

This chain joins TRBV6-2 or TRBV6-3 and TRBJ2-5; no clear D. Germline loops: CDR1 MNHEY, CDR2 SVGEGT. The V gene lost 3 bases and the J gene lost 5 bases, with 10 bases spanning the gap. The CDR3 loop spans 13 amino acids. The CDR3 sequence is CASSYGPEETQYF. DNA of the CDR3: TGTGCCAGCAGTTATGGGCCCGAGGAGACCCAGTACTTC.

This clonotype was counted ten times or more. V and J are TRBV24-1 and TRBJ1-5, with D perhaps matching TRBD1 (5 bases). The CDR3 has 15 residues. V lost 2 bases to trimming and J lost 7 bases, with 14 bases between them. Germline V gives CDR1 KGHDR, CDR2 SFDVKD. The CDR3 DNA follows: TGTGCCACCAGTGATTCGGGGGGGTCGGGACAGCCCCAGCATTTT. This gives the protein CATSDSGGSGQPQHF.

This clonotype has a handful of counts. This chain joins TRBV20-1 and TRBJ2-7, with 9 nucleotides matching TRBD1. CDR1 and CDR2 (germline): DFQATT, SNEGSKA (reference sequence). V gave up 0 bases and J gave up 5 bases; unmatched junction bases: 8. The CDR3 is made up of 15 amino acids. The CDR3 DNA reads TGCAGTGCTAGAGATGGGGGGACAGGGATCCACGAGCAGTACTTC. This translates into CSARDGGTGIHEQYF.